The 20 T cell receptor beta chains below all came from one sample that was sequenced in a study of early T cells in non-severe SARS-CoV-2 infection. MiXCR was run by TCRdb on the 5' RACE reads, yielding one entry per CDR3 protein. The repertoire consists of over 70,000 distinct CDR3 sequences, with approximately 14% occurring once and the leading ten covering nearly 4%. The source material was whole blood, sampled at baseline. All receptors come from an adult who was a healthcare worker with PCR-confirmed SARS-CoV-2 infection or an uninfected control (not recorded which).

This clonotype was picked up a small number of times. V is TRBV10-3 and J is TRBJ1-1; D possibly corresponds to TRBD1 (5 bases). The germline V gene has CDR1 ENHRY and CDR2 SYGVKD. The CDR3 has 16 residues. V dropped 0 bases and J dropped 2 bases, with 13 bases sitting between them. The CDR3 is CAISESPGGVNTEAFF. The CDR3 nucleotides read TGTGCCATCAGTGAGTCTCCCGGGGGAGTAAACACTGAAGCTTTCTTT.

The chain uses TRBV5-4 and TRBJ2-5; 9 nucleotides match TRBD2. CDR1 and CDR2 from the germline V gene are SGHNT and YYREEE (reference sequence). The CDR3 consists of 15 residues. After removal of 2 bases from V and 5 bases from J, the junction contained 7 bases not matched to a gene. CDR3 in amino acids: CASSLGGRARETQYF. In DNA, the CDR3 is TGTGCCAGCAGCTTAGGCGGGAGGGCCCGGGAGACCCAGTACTTC.

This clonotype was picked up many times. This rearrangement joins TRBV7-9 to TRBJ2-7; D unclear. The V gene's germline CDR1 is SEHNR and CDR2 FQNEAQ (reference sequence). The CDR3 is 12 residues long. Trimming cost V 2 bases and J 13 bases, with 15 bases left between them. For the CDR3, the DNA is TGTGCCAGCAGCTTAAACGGCGGTTCTGAATACTTC. Residues: CASSLNGGSEYF.

This clonotype was recorded a few times. The genes are TRBV28 and TRBJ1-1; no definite D call. The V and J ends lost 5 bases and 1 base respectively, with 14 bases between them. CDR3 length: 15 residues. The germline gives CDR1 MDHEN, CDR2 SYDVKM. CDR3: CASSQVRPQNTEAFF. The CDR3 nucleotides are TGTGCCAGCAGTCAAGTTCGCCCTCAGAACACTGAAGCTTTCTTT.

V usage is TRBV7-3 and J usage is TRBJ2-1; 9 bases agree with TRBD2. The germline V gene encodes CDR1 SGHTA and CDR2 FQGTGA. J lost 9 bases, V lost 3 bases, and 6 bases had no gene match. There are 14 residues in the CDR3. The CDR3 DNA is TGTGCCAGCAGCTTGGCGGGAGGGCCGAGTGAGCAGTTCTTC. Its translation is CASSLAGGPSEQFF.

This sequence joins TRBV3-1 and TRBJ2-1, with a weak D call TRBD2 (5 bases). V was shortened by 4 bases and J by 9 bases, with 16 bases between the two germline ends. Germline V lookup: CDR1 LGHDT, CDR2 YNNKEL (reference sequence). This CDR3 comprises 14 residues. As DNA, the CDR3 is TGTGCCAGCAGCCCTGGACTGTCCCCAGCTGAGCAGTTCTTC. Translation gives CASSPGLSPAEQFF.

In its sample, this clonotype was seen many times. This chain connects TRBV18 to TRBJ1-1; possible D gene TRBD1, 5 bases. The CDR3 length is 14 residues. Germline V gene sequence: CDR1 KGHSH, CDR2 LQKENI. V lost 1 base and J 3 bases, leaving 9 bases between the germline ends. CDR3 amino acids: CASSPRDRDTEAFF. The DNA for the CDR3 is TGTGCCAGCTCACCACGGGACCGAGACACTGAAGCTTTCTTT. Full variable domain (remainder filled in from reference TRBV18 and TRBJ1-1): NAGVMQNPRHLVRRRGQEARLRCSPMKGHSHVYWYRQLPEEGLKFMVYLQKENIIDESGMPKERFSAEFPKEGPSILRIQQVVRGDSAAYFCASSPRDRDTEAFFGQGTRLTVV.

The table lists this clonotype with a few counts. The chain is built from TRBV20-1 and TRBJ1-1; possibly TRBD1 for D (6 bases). The CDR3 contains 14 residues. Per the germline V gene, CDR1 is DFQATT and CDR2 is SNEGSKA (reference sequence). The V end lost 5 bases, the J end lost 5 bases, and 18 bases lay between the germline ends. CDR3 residues: CSASLGGAETEAFF. The CDR3 coding sequence is TGCAGTGCTTCATTGGGGGGGGCGGAAACTGAAGCTTTCTTT.

The chain combines TRBV12-3 or TRBV12-4 with TRBJ2-2, with 10 bases lining up with TRBD1. The CDR3 loop spans 13 amino acids. Trimming cost V 8 bases and J 4 bases; bases outside gene matches: 1. Here the CDR3 DNA reads TGTGCCAGCTGGACAGGGGGCACCGGGGAGCTGTTTTTT. Its translation: CASWTGGTGELFF.

This clonotype showed up just a few times. The rearrangement joins TRBV10-3 to TRBJ2-4; TRBD2 agrees at 15 bases. Germline V gene sequence: CDR1 ENHRY, CDR2 SYGVKD. There are 15 residues in the CDR3. With 10 bases clipped from V and 3 bases from J, the junction kept 4 bases outside the gene matches. Here the CDR3 reads CATGLAGGGKNIQYF. The CDR3 bases are TGTGCCACCGGACTAGCGGGAGGGGGCAAAAACATTCAGTACTTC.

This clonotype has a handful of counts. The genes are TRBV7-6 and TRBJ2-3, with D possibly called TRBD1 or TRBD2 (5 bases each). Trimming took off 5 bases at V and 0 bases at J, with 12 bases between the two ends. This CDR3 has 15 amino acids. In germline, CDR1 is SGHVS, CDR2 FNYEAQ. DNA of the CDR3: TGTGCCAGCAGCGACAGAGGCGGGAGCACAGATACGCAGTATTTT. Its translation: CASSDRGGSTDTQYF.

This clonotype was recorded a few times. The V call is TRBV20-1, the J call TRBJ2-7; possibly TRBD2 for D (6 bases). Trimming removed 6 bases from V and 4 bases from J, with 22 bases in between. Looked up from germline, CDR1 is DFQATT and CDR2 is SNEGSKA (reference sequence). The CDR3 totals 15 residues. This chain's CDR3 is CSARPFRERLYEQYF. DNA of the CDR3: TGCAGTGCACGGCCTTTTCGGGAGAGACTATACGAGCAGTACTTC.

V gene TRBV3-1 combines with J gene TRBJ2-5; D remains unclear. The CDR3 has 14 residues. Looked up from germline, CDR1 is LGHDT and CDR2 is YNNKEL (reference sequence). V was pared by 3 bases and J by 2 bases, with 10 bases between. CDR3 nucleotide sequence: TGTGCCAGCAGCCATACTTCGCAGCAAGAGACCCAGTACTTC. Its translation is CASSHTSQQETQYF.

This clonotype was observed many times. The genes are TRBV27 and TRBJ2-7; 9 nucleotides align to TRBD1. CDR1 is MNHEY and CDR2 is SMNVEV in the germline V gene (reference sequence). The CDR3 is made up of 15 amino acids. V dropped 4 bases and J dropped 2; count of bases not matched to a gene: 6. The CDR3 here is CASSSQGAYAYEQYF. DNA for the CDR3: TGTGCCAGCAGTTCACAGGGGGCCTATGCCTACGAGCAGTACTTC.

This clonotype was counted many times. This chain links TRBV19 with TRBJ2-1; perhaps TRBD2 as D (6 bases). Germline CDR1 and CDR2: LNHDA and SQIVND (reference sequence). V lost 5 bases, J lost 4 bases, and 12 bases lay in between. The CDR3 contains 14 residues. As DNA, the CDR3 is TGTGCCAGTAGTTCGGGGGACGAATACAATGAGCAGTTCTTC. This translates into CASSSGDEYNEQFF.

The genes are TRBV9 and TRBJ2-3; D call uncertain. Trimming cost V 1 base and J 6 bases, with 15 bases left between them. The germline CDR1 and CDR2 sequences are SGDLS and YYNGEE. The CDR3 consists of 15 residues. The CDR3 DNA follows: TGTGCCAGCAGCGTAAGCCCCCTGGGCGGCGATACGCAGTATTTT. Protein sequence: CASSVSPLGGDTQYF.

This chain joins TRBV24-1 and TRBJ2-2; D possibly uses TRBD1 or TRBD2 (5 bases each). Germline V gene data show CDR1 as KGHDR and CDR2 as SFDVKD. V lost 4 bases to trimming and J lost 1 base, with 15 bases between them. This CDR3 comprises 17 residues. CDR3 sequence: CATSDTRGNGNTGELFF. In DNA, the CDR3 is TGTGCCACCAGTGACACTAGGGGCAATGGGAACACCGGGGAGCTGTTTTTT.

This clonotype showed up just a few times. The gene calls are TRBV5-4 and TRBJ2-7; maybe TRBD2 (5 bases). The CDR3 is made up of 13 amino acids. The germline V gene has CDR1 SGHNT and CDR2 YYREEE (reference sequence). V was pared by 0 bases and J by 8 bases, with 12 bases between. In DNA form, the CDR3 reads TGTGCCAGCAGCTTGGAAGTCGGACTGCAGCAGTACTTC. This codes for CASSLEVGLQQYF.

In its sample, this clonotype was seen once. The CDR3 reads CASGSVWEPNTDTQYF. DNA of the CDR3: TGTGCTAGTGGTTCCGTCTGGGAACCTAACACAGATACGCAGTATTTT. V usage is TRBV12-5 and J usage is TRBJ2-3; no definite D call. The germline gives CDR1 LGHNT, CDR2 FRNRAP. The CDR3 contains 16 residues. V shed 4 bases and J shed 2 bases, with 16 bases lying between them.

This chain joins TRBV12-3 or TRBV12-4 and TRBJ1-1, with 9 bases identical to TRBD1. The CDR3 has 13 residues. After removal of 7 bases from V and 8 bases from J, the junction contained 8 bases not matched to a gene. The CDR3 nucleotides read TGTGCCAGCACTCTCCGGGGGACAGGGGAAGCTTTCTTT. Protein: CASTLRGTGEAFF.